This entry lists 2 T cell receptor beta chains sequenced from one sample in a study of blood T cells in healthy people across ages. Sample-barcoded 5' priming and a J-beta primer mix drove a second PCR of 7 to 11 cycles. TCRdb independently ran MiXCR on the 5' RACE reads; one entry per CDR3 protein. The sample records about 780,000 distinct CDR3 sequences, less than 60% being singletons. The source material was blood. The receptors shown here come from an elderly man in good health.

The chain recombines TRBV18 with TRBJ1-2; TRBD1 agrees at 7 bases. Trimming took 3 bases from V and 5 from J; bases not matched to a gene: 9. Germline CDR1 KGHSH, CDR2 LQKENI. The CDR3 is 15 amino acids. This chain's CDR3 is CASSPEDRRSYGYTF. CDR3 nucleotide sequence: TGTGCCAGCTCACCCGAGGACAGGCGAAGTTATGGCTACACCTTC.

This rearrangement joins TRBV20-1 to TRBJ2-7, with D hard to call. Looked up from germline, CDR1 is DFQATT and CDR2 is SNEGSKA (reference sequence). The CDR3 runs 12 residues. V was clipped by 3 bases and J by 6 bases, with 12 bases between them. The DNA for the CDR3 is TGCAGTGCTAGTTTCGGTTGGTCCGAGCAGTACTTC. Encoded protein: CSASFGWSEQYF.